This T cell receptor (beta chain) originates from a study of blood T cell repertoires in COVID-19. The overall study: The United States, Italy and Spain provided the acute and convalescent COVID-19 samples. Nucleic acid was either cDNA or gDNA, and it came from T cells, B-cell-depleted T cells, or PBMCs.

Under the authors' procedure: Reference gene primer amplification gave nucleated cell count estimates. Libraries were prepared by immunoSEQ multiplex PCR; TCRdb keeps only in-frame clonotypes and omits some of them. That table furnishes V, J and clone size, whereas the DNA furnished D and trimming. The sample lists about 100,000 clones; 91% were seen once. Germline CDR1 SGHDT, CDR2 YYEEEE. The CDR3 is made up of 17 amino acids. V was clipped by 4 bases and J by 3 bases; unmatched bases: 7. The sequenced material came from peripheral blood. The chain carries TRBV5-6 and TRBJ2-3; 14 nucleotides line up with TRBD2. This TCR derives from a man younger than 35 with acute or convalescent COVID-19. The CDR3 DNA reads as TGTGCCAGCAGCCCGGGACTAGCGGGGGTGGGGACAGATACGCAGTATTTT. Its protein product is CASSPGLAGVGTDTQYF.